The 24 T cell receptor beta chains listed next were all sequenced from one sample in a study of blood T cell repertoires in COVID-19 (dated by TCRdb to 2018 to 2021). To prepare the library, the immunoSEQ multiplex PCR assay was applied. The source is immuneACCESS, and TCRdb retained only in-frame sequences with V and J called. Part of the clones is not carried over; for the studies checked, unresolved V genes explain less than half of this, and the remainder is unexplained. For this sample the table gives approximately 61,000 clones, of which approximately 79% were detected only once. Around 5.8% of the sample goes to the ten largest clones. The specimen was peripheral blood. The receptors here all came from a woman between 70 and 85 years old with acute or convalescent COVID-19.

CDR3 nucleotide sequence: TGCAGCGTTGGGGGGACGGCGGGAGGCACCATATATTTT. Its translation is CSVGGTAGGTIYF. The chain employs TRBV29-1 and TRBJ1-3; the D gene is possibly TRBD1 (5 bases). Trimming removed 4 bases at V and 9 bases at J, with 16 bases between. Germline V lookup: CDR1 SQVTM, CDR2 ANQGSEA. There are 13 residues in the CDR3.

The chain has TRBV6-5 and TRBJ1-2; no reliable D call. Per germline, CDR1 MNHEY and CDR2 SVGAGI. The V end was cut by 7 bases, the J end by 3 bases, with 9 bases between. The CDR3 has 12 amino acids. CDR3 residues: CASMREDYGYTF. The CDR3 coding sequence is TGTGCCAGCATGAGAGAAGACTATGGCTACACCTTC.

The chain recombines TRBV7-2 with TRBJ1-4, with TRBD1 as a possible D gene (6 bases). With 3 bases removed from V and 8 bases from J, the gap between germline ends came to 7 bases. CDR1 is SGHTA, CDR2 FQGNSA, per germline. This CDR3 is 12 amino acids long. CDR3 DNA: TGTGCCAGCAGCTTTGGGACAGAAAAACTGTTTTTT. It codes for CASSFGTEKLFF.

In its sample, this clone was seen once. The gene calls are TRBV3-1 (or the pseudogene TRBV3-2) and TRBJ2-7; D is uncertain. V was cut by 4 bases and J by 2 bases, with 9 bases left in between. Germline CDR1 and CDR2: LGHDT and YNNKEL (reference sequence). The CDR3 is made up of 13 amino acids. The DNA for the CDR3 is TGTGCCAGCAGCCGTACAACGACCTACGAGCAGTACTTC. It yields the protein CASSRTTTYEQYF.

J is TRBJ2-5 and V is TRBV3-1 (or the pseudogene TRBV3-2); 8 positions match TRBD2. Germline V CDR1 and CDR2: LGHDT, YNNKEL (reference sequence). This CDR3 spans 15 amino acids. The V segment lost 1 base and the J segment 7 bases; nucleotides outside the gene matches: 8. The CDR3 DNA reads as TGTGCCAGCAGCCAAGGGCGCGGGGGGCTGGGGACCCAGTACTTC. Its translation: CASSQGRGGLGTQYF.

The CDR3 DNA reads as TGCGCCAGCAGCTTTCAGGGGTCTAACGGCTACACCTTC. This translates into CASSFQGSNGYTF. This rearrangement joins TRBV5-1 to TRBJ1-2; perhaps TRBD1 as D (6 bases). Germline CDR1 is SGHRS and CDR2 is YFSETQ. The CDR3 has 13 residues. V was pared by 2 bases and J by 8 bases, with 13 bases between.

The rearrangement uses TRBV18 and TRBJ1-2, with a possible D match to TRBD1 (5 bases). This CDR3 is 14 amino acids long. The V end lost 3 bases, the J end lost 5 bases, and 13 bases lay between the germline ends. CDR1 and CDR2 (germline): KGHSH, LQKENI. The CDR3 reads CASSPVVGDYGYTF. As DNA, the CDR3 is TGTGCCAGCTCACCGGTGGTAGGGGATTATGGCTACACCTTC.

The rearrangement joins TRBV12-5 to TRBJ2-1; no clear D. There are 16 residues in the CDR3. V lost 3 bases to trimming and J lost 0 bases, with 12 bases between them. The germline CDR1 and CDR2 sequences are LGHNT and FRNRAP. The CDR3 is CASGLETRSSYNEQFF. Here the CDR3 DNA reads TGTGCTAGTGGTTTAGAAACACGGAGCTCCTACAATGAGCAGTTCTTC.

In its sample, this clone was seen once. The CDR3 reads CASSRDREDYGYTF. The CDR3 DNA reads TGTGCCAGCAGCCGGGACAGGGAGGACTATGGCTACACCTTC. The chain combines TRBV9 with TRBJ1-2; 9 nucleotides align to TRBD1. Germline-derived CDR1 and CDR2 are SGDLS and YYNGEE. The V gene end was trimmed by 4 bases and the J gene end by 3 bases; junction bases not matched to a gene: 4. The CDR3 is made up of 14 amino acids.

The chain employs TRBV2 and TRBJ1-5, with TRBD1 matching 7 bases. Germline values: CDR1 SNHLY, CDR2 FYNNEI. V gave up 5 bases and J gave up 16 bases; unmatched junction bases: 8. The CDR3 loop spans 11 amino acids. DNA of the CDR3: TGTGCCAGCAGTCTAGACAGGGACCGACATTTT. This sequence encodes CASSLDRDRHF.

V usage is TRBV7-9 and J usage is TRBJ1-1; 9 bases line up with TRBD1. This CDR3 contains 14 residues. Losses at the gene ends were 3 bases for V and 5 bases for J; bases not matched to a gene: 4. Germline-derived CDR1 and CDR2 are SEHNR and FQNEAQ (reference sequence). CDR3 sequence: CASSFGQGFTEAFF. CDR3 DNA sequence: TGTGCCAGCAGCTTTGGACAGGGGTTTACTGAAGCTTTCTTT.

The chain recombines TRBV5-5 with TRBJ1-1; D call uncertain. CDR1 and CDR2 from the germline V gene are SGHKS and YYEKEE (reference sequence). The CDR3 extends over 15 amino acids. Trimming left V 4 bases short and J 2 bases short, with 15 bases between. CDR3 sequence: CASSPLGRINTEAFF. For the CDR3, the DNA is TGTGCCAGCAGCCCGCTAGGTAGAATAAACACTGAAGCTTTCTTT.

The chain combines TRBV27 with TRBJ1-1, with 7 bases fitting TRBD1. Germline loops: CDR1 MNHEY, CDR2 SMNVEV (reference sequence). After removal of 2 bases from V and 0 bases from J, the junction contained 6 bases not matched to a gene. This CDR3 is built from 16 residues. For the CDR3, the DNA is TGTGCCAGCAGTTTAAGCAGGGGGGCTGTGAACACTGAAGCTTTCTTT. Its protein is CASSLSRGAVNTEAFF.

The chain combines TRBV12-3 or TRBV12-4 with TRBJ2-3; D remains unclear. V was trimmed by 4 bases and J by 0 bases, leaving 2 bases between them. This CDR3 is built from 12 residues. The DNA for the CDR3 is TGTGCCAGCAGTTCTAGCACAGATACGCAGTATTTT. Its translation is CASSSSTDTQYF.

V gene TRBV21-1 combines with J gene TRBJ1-5; TRBD1 reflects the table's D call only, with no check against the DNA. TRBV21-1 has pseudogene status. CDR3 length equals 19 residues. CDR3 loop: CASSKRGGQEYVSNQPQHF. The CDR3 DNA follows: TGTGCCAGCAGCAAGCGTGGGGGACAGGAATATGTTAGCAATCAGCCCCAGCATTTT.

This clone was seen a few times. The chain employs TRBV29-1 and TRBJ1-3, with D perhaps matching TRBD1 (6 bases). CDR1 and CDR2 (germline): SQVTM, ANQGSEA. V was trimmed by 4 bases and J by 2 bases, leaving 12 bases between them. The CDR3 runs to 14 residues. The CDR3 DNA reads TGCAGCGTTGTGGCAGGGACAACTGGAAACACCATATATTTT. This translates into CSVVAGTTGNTIYF.

The sample holds a few counts of this clone. The V gene is TRBV5-1, the J gene TRBJ1-4; possible D gene TRBD1, 6 bases. This CDR3 comprises 17 residues. CDR1 SGHRS and CDR2 YFSETQ come from the germline V gene. V lost 0 bases to trimming and J lost 4 bases, with 16 bases between them. The chain's CDR3 is CASSLAVGAPVNEKLFF. The CDR3 DNA sequence: TGCGCCAGCAGCTTGGCCGTGGGGGCGCCCGTTAATGAAAAACTGTTTTTT.

CDR3 amino acids: CASSQDGQGNQPQHF. The CDR3 DNA sequence: TGCGCCAGCAGCCAAGATGGACAGGGCAATCAGCCCCAGCATTTT. The J gene is TRBJ1-5, the V gene TRBV4-1, with 7 bases that match TRBD1. After removal of 0 bases from V and 2 bases from J, the junction contained 1 base not matched to a gene. The germline gives CDR1 MGHRA, CDR2 YSYEKL. This CDR3 has 15 amino acids.

In this sample, this clone turned up once. The chain uses TRBV27 and TRBJ1-6; TRBD1 agrees at 7 bases. With V trimmed by 9 bases and J by 7 bases, 6 bases remained unmatched. The germline CDR1 and CDR2 sequences are MNHEY and SMNVEV (reference sequence). The CDR3 runs to 13 residues. This CDR3 is CASTDRLNSPLHF. The CDR3, as DNA: TGTGCCAGTACGGACAGGTTGAATTCACCCCTCCACTTT.

The chain joins TRBV30 to TRBJ1-1; tentative D call: TRBD1 (6 bases). CDR1 is GTSNPN and CDR2 is SVGIG in the germline V gene (reference sequence). V was clipped by 0 bases and J by 6 bases, with 14 bases between them. This CDR3 region has 14 residues. The CDR3: CAWSVGGLSSEAFF. As DNA, the CDR3 is TGTGCCTGGAGTGTCGGGGGGCTTTCGTCTGAAGCTTTCTTT.

The chain joins TRBV10-1 to TRBJ1-1; D not resolved. V was cut by 0 bases and J by 3 bases, with 8 bases left in between. This CDR3 is built from 14 residues. Germline CDR1 and CDR2: WNHNN and SYGVQD (reference sequence). CDR3 sequence: CASSESPADTEAFF. DNA of the CDR3: TGCGCCAGCAGTGAGTCGCCCGCAGACACTGAAGCTTTCTTT.

A word on this clone: The same CDR3 can be traced to other DNA sequences in this sample. The chain joins TRBV7-3 to TRBJ1-1; D is unclear. This CDR3 has 14 amino acids. CDR1 is SGHTA, CDR2 FQGTGA, per germline. The V and J ends lost 1 base and 1 base respectively, with 7 bases between them. CDR3 loop: CASSLNAGNTEAFF. In DNA, the CDR3 is TGTGCCAGCAGCTTAAACGCGGGGAACACTGAAGCTTTCTTT.

This clone was observed a handful of times. The rearrangement joins TRBV6-5 to TRBJ1-2; perhaps TRBD1 as D (6 bases). Germline V gene data show CDR1 as MNHEY and CDR2 as SVGAGI. Trimming pared 8 bases from V and 4 bases from J, leaving 14 bases between. The CDR3 has 13 amino acids. The CDR3, as DNA: TGTGCCAGCCCGAGGAGGGGGGGCTATGGCTACACCTTC. Translated, it gives CASPRRGGYGYTF.

This clone showed up just once. The chain employs TRBV30 and TRBJ1-2; possible D gene TRBD1, 5 bases. The CDR3 sequence is 14 residues long. V lost 0 bases and J lost 6, with 14 bases in between. Germline CDR1 is GTSNPN and CDR2 is SVGIG (reference sequence). CDR3 nucleotide sequence: TGTGCCTGGAGTGTACTGGGGGACTTGGATGGCTACACCTTC. It is translated as CAWSVLGDLDGYTF.